This T cell receptor (beta chain) appears in the sequencing data of a study of T cells expressing NK-cell markers. The overall study: The TCR beta repertoires were obtained from sorted CD3+CD56+NKG2C+, CD3+CD56+NKG2C- and CD3+CD56-NKG2C+ T cells.

On this clonotype: Its antigen is still unknown.

General observations from the study: CD8+ T cells in over 5 donors included dominant NKG2C+ clonotypes at roughly 1.0-7.0%. Clones of NKG2C+ T cells that had expanded were of unclear HCMV specificity. There were a few donors in whom these clonotypes also led the CD3+CD56-NKG2C+ fraction.

CDR3 length: 16 residues. CDR1 is SGHRS, CDR2 YFSETQ, per germline. Following a re-call of the 5' RACE reads, TCRdb has one entry per CDR3 protein and lacks DNA. This listing includes some 440,000 distinct CDR3 sequences. The TCR sequence derives from a woman aged 50 to 60 in good health. What was sequenced was blood T cells: a sorted CD56 or NKG2C T cell subset, CD4+ or CD8+ T cells, or bulk PBMC T cells (not recorded which). The rearrangement links TRBV5-1 to TRBJ1-1; the D call from TCRdb, TRBD1, cannot be confirmed without DNA. The CDR3 sequence is CASSLLTGQRNTEAFF.